The 32 T cell receptor beta chains below all came from one sample that was sequenced in a study of shared clonotypes between healthy human individuals. Here immunoSEQ multiplex PCR was the method, and the copy in TCRdb shows in-frame clones only, minus some. The sample contains over 400,000 clones, 65% to 85% of which appear only once. The specimen sequenced was PBMCs. The receptors here all came from a middle-aged woman in good health. Some clones in this sample may be carry-over from other donors' samples.

This clone was detected many times. The genes are TRBV9 and TRBJ1-1; no definite D call. V lost 2 bases and J 9 bases, leaving 5 bases between the germline ends. This CDR3 is built from 10 residues. Germline CDR1 and CDR2: SGDLS and YYNGEE. The CDR3 spells CASSVRKAFF. The CDR3 DNA reads as TGTGCCAGCAGCGTCCGGAAAGCTTTCTTT. The full variable domain, its missing parts supplied by reference TRBV9 and TRBJ1-1, is DSGVTQTPKHLITATGQRVTLRCSPRSGDLSVYWYQQSLDQGLQFLIQYYNGEERAKGNILERFSAQQFPDLHSELNLSSLELGDSALYFCASSVRKAFFGQGTRLTVV.

The genes are TRBV5-1 and TRBJ2-1; TRBD2 matches at 9 bases. The CDR3 has 13 residues. V shed 5 bases, J shed 9 bases, and the junction held 6 bases outside the gene matches. CDR1 SGHRS and CDR2 YFSETQ come from the germline V gene. This CDR3 is CASSPGLAVEQFF. The CDR3 DNA sequence: TGCGCCAGCAGTCCGGGACTAGCAGTTGAGCAGTTCTTC.

The chain combines TRBV29-1 with TRBJ2-1; D is possibly TRBD2 (6 bases). From germline, CDR1 is SQVTM and CDR2 ANQGSEA. The CDR3 consists of 14 residues. The V gene lost 8 bases and the J gene lost 5 bases, with 19 bases spanning the gap. CDR3 sequence (DNA): TGCAGCTCCATGAGGGACTTATACGACAATGAGCAGTTCTTC. Translation: CSSMRDLYDNEQFF.

This sequence joins TRBV9 and TRBJ2-7, with 12 bases that match TRBD2. CDR1 is SGDLS and CDR2 is YYNGEE in the germline V gene. With 3 bases clipped from V and 0 bases from J, the junction kept 1 base outside the gene matches. The CDR3 runs 15 residues. In DNA, the CDR3 is TGTGCCAGCAGCGCGACTAGCGGGAGCTCCTACGAGCAGTACTTC. As protein: CASSATSGSSYEQYF.

The chain employs TRBV5-1 and TRBJ2-1, with 8 bases aligning to TRBD2. The trim removed 1 base at V and 7 bases at J, leaving 13 bases unmatched. Germline CDR1 reads SGHRS; CDR2 reads YFSETQ. The CDR3 has 17 amino acids. Here the CDR3 reads CASSLFASGLGTNEQFF. The CDR3 DNA follows: TGCGCCAGCAGCTTGTTTGCTAGCGGGCTCGGTACGAATGAGCAGTTCTTC.

On this clone itself: With only one base between it and a far larger clone, this is likely a read error. Different DNA sequences within this sample yield the same CDR3. This rearrangement joins TRBV5-1 to TRBJ2-5; D might be TRBD2 (5 bases). Germline CDR1 SGHRS, CDR2 YFSETQ. Trimming took off 6 bases at V and 5 bases at J, with 14 bases between the two ends. This CDR3 spans 13 amino acids. Here the CDR3 DNA reads TGCGCCAGCATGAGGGTTTTAGGGGAGACCCAGTACTTC. It translates to CASMRVLGETQYF.

The chain is built from TRBV5-4 and TRBJ2-5; D is perhaps TRBD1 (6 bases). Deletions cut 4 bases from V and 12 bases from J, with 19 bases between. There are 13 residues in the CDR3. CDR1 and CDR2 from the germline V gene are SGHNT and YYREEE (reference sequence). The CDR3 reads CASSEIGDTREYF. The CDR3 nucleotides are TGTGCCAGCAGCGAGATAGGGGACACTCGGGAGTACTTC. The variable domain in full, completed from reference TRBV5-4 and TRBJ2-5, reads ETGVTQSPTHLIKTRGQQVTLRCSSQSGHNTVSWYQQALGQGPQFIFQYYREEENGRGNFPPRFSGLQFPNYSSELNVNALELDDSALYLCASSEIGDTREYFGPGTRLLVL.

The sample holds a few counts of this clone. This chain connects TRBV5-1 to TRBJ1-1, with 12 bases matching TRBD1. V was pared by 4 bases and J by 4 bases, with 5 bases of the junction left unmatched. The CDR3 spans 15 residues. CDR1 SGHRS and CDR2 YFSETQ come from the germline V gene. This chain's CDR3 is CASSGTGGQLTEAFF. Here the CDR3 DNA reads TGCGCCAGCAGCGGGACAGGGGGCCAGCTCACTGAAGCTTTCTTT.

This clone was recorded a few times. This sequence is one base from a far larger clone and is likely a read error. V and J are TRBV7-2 and TRBJ1-2, with a possible D match to TRBD1 (5 bases). V was shortened by 2 bases and J by 9 bases, with 13 bases between the two germline ends. Germline V gives CDR1 SGHTA, CDR2 FQGNSA. The CDR3 is 13 amino acids. The CDR3 sequence is CASSLWQGHCYTF. The CDR3 DNA sequence: TGTGCCAGCAGCTTATGGCAGGGCCATTGCTACACCTTC.

Many counts were recorded for this clone. The same CDR3 arises from other DNA sequences in this sample as well. The chain uses TRBV10-3 and TRBJ1-6; a possible D gene is TRBD1 (6 bases). The germline V gene encodes CDR1 ENHRY and CDR2 SYGVKD. This CDR3 is built from 15 residues. With 2 bases removed from V and 7 bases from J, the gap between germline ends came to 12 bases. DNA of the CDR3: TGTGCCATCAGTGAGGGGGGGCCGCAGAATTCACCCCTCCACTTT. Encoded protein: CAISEGGPQNSPLHF.

This chain links TRBV4-3 with TRBJ2-1, with 9 bases lining up with TRBD2. The CDR3 spans 16 residues. From germline, CDR1 is LGHNA and CDR2 YSLEER. Unmatched junction bases numbered 7, after V lost 2 bases and J lost 5 bases. CDR3 sequence: CASSQTGTSRNNEQFF. The CDR3 DNA reads as TGCGCCAGCAGCCAAACCGGGACTAGCCGCAACAATGAGCAGTTCTTC.

On this clone: A far larger clone differs by one base, so this is likely a read error. Other DNA sequences within the sample encode an identical CDR3. The chain couples TRBV29-1 to TRBJ2-5; 7 nucleotides match TRBD1. Germline assignment: CDR1 SQVTM and CDR2 ANQGSEA. V was clipped by 5 bases and J by 5 bases; unmatched bases: 8. The CDR3 has 13 amino acids. As DNA, the CDR3 is TGCAGCGTTTCTGGAACAGGGGCGGAGACCCAGTACTTC. Translated, it gives CSVSGTGAETQYF.

This clone showed up just a few times. The chain couples TRBV6-6 to TRBJ2-7; possibly TRBD1 for D (5 bases). Trimming pared 5 bases from V and 3 bases from J, leaving 14 bases between. The CDR3 has 14 amino acids. Germline CDR1 reads MNHNY; CDR2 reads SVGAGI (reference sequence). This CDR3 is CASSDRPEVYEQYF. CDR3 nucleotide sequence: TGTGCCAGCAGTGACAGACCTGAGGTCTACGAGCAGTACTTC.

This chain joins TRBV19 and TRBJ1-1; the match to TRBD1 covers 10 bases. Trimming removed 4 bases from V and 0 bases from J; junction bases left unmatched: 8. Germline CDR1 and CDR2: LNHDA and SQIVND (reference sequence). This CDR3 is built from 17 residues. CDR3 sequence reads: CASSSGDRGRLNTEAFF. CDR3 sequence (DNA): TGTGCCAGTAGTAGCGGGGACAGGGGTCGGTTGAACACTGAAGCTTTCTTT.

The chain joins TRBV18 to TRBJ2-3; the match to TRBD2 covers 8 bases. Trimming cost V 5 bases and J 2 bases; bases outside gene matches: 9. The CDR3 runs 16 residues. Germline CDR1 reads KGHSH; CDR2 reads LQKENI. The CDR3 loop reads CASSRGSGANTDTQYF. The CDR3 DNA sequence: TGTGCCAGCTCAAGGGGTAGCGGGGCCAACACAGATACGCAGTATTTT.

The chain is built from TRBV20-1 and TRBJ2-3; D gene unclear. The CDR3 is 11 residues long. Trimming pared 5 bases from V and 2 bases from J, leaving 5 bases between. CDR1 DFQATT and CDR2 SNEGSKA come from the germline V gene (reference sequence). CDR3 sequence: CSAAYTDTQYF. The DNA for the CDR3 is TGCAGTGCTGCATACACAGATACGCAGTATTTT.

This chain connects TRBV9 to TRBJ1-1; D perhaps matches TRBD1 (5 bases). V lost 3 bases, J lost 6 bases, and 12 bases lay in between. Per germline, CDR1 SGDLS and CDR2 YYNGEE. This CDR3 comprises 13 residues. The CDR3 is CASSAGEGAEAFF. The CDR3 bases are TGTGCCAGCAGCGCGGGGGAAGGAGCTGAAGCTTTCTTT.

For this clone: This sequence is one base from a far larger clone and is likely a read error. Different DNA sequences within this sample yield the same CDR3. The chain combines TRBV5-1 with TRBJ2-5, with a possible D match to TRBD1 (5 bases). Looked up from germline, CDR1 is SGHRS and CDR2 is YFSETQ. This CDR3 is built from 16 residues. Trimming pared 0 bases from V and 5 bases from J, leaving 17 bases between. The CDR3 is CASSLARVLGRETQYF. The CDR3 DNA is TGCGCCAGCAGCTTGGCAAGGGTGTTGGGGCGGGAGACCCAGTACTTC.

The gene calls are TRBV28 and TRBJ2-1; 8 nucleotides match TRBD1. Germline-derived CDR1 and CDR2 are MDHEN and SYDVKM. The ends lost 2 bases at V and 15 bases at J; junction bases unmatched: 6. The CDR3 is made up of 12 amino acids. CDR3 DNA sequence: TGTGCCAGCAGTTTAGTCAGGGGGCGAAGGTTCTTC. Translating it yields CASSLVRGRRFF.

With respect to this clone: A read error is likely here: a far larger clone is one base away. The chain is built from TRBV19 and TRBJ1-2; D unclear. CDR3 length: 13 amino acids. Trimming stripped 3 bases from V and 4 bases from J, with 9 bases between. Germline V gene data show CDR1 as LNHDA and CDR2 as SQIVND (reference sequence). The CDR3 DNA reads TGTGCCAGTAGTATGACCCGGGTCTATGGCTACACCTTC. This codes for CASSMTRVYGYTF. Complete variable domain (other parts from reference TRBV19 and TRBJ1-2): DGGITQSPKYLFRKEGQNVTLSCEQNLNHDAMYWYRQDPGQGLRLIYYSQIVNDFQKGDIAEGYSVSREKKESFPLTVTSAQKNPTAFYLCASSMTRVYGYTFGSGTRLTVV.

The chain links TRBV28 to TRBJ2-7, with TRBD2 matching over 11 bases. The germline CDR1 and CDR2 sequences are MDHEN and SYDVKM. The CDR3 spans 15 residues. The J segment lost 3 bases and the V segment lost 5 bases, leaving 6 bases of the junction unmatched. The CDR3 protein is CASSPRLAGNYEQYF. The CDR3 DNA reads as TGTGCCAGCAGTCCTCGACTAGCGGGGAACTACGAGCAGTACTTC.

The V gene is TRBV30, the J gene TRBJ1-5, with TRBD1 identical over 7 bases. The CDR3 consists of 12 residues. The V and J ends lost 3 bases and 7 bases, in that order; junction bases with no gene match: 3. Looked up from germline, CDR1 is GTSNPN and CDR2 is SVGIG (reference sequence). The CDR3 DNA reads as TGTGCCTGGAGCAGGGACAGCCAGCCCCAGCATTTT. As protein: CAWSRDSQPQHF.

Worth noting for this clone: Possible read error: a much larger clone is one base away. V gene TRBV27 combines with J gene TRBJ2-3; D remains ambiguous. Germline values: CDR1 MNHEY, CDR2 SMNVEV (reference sequence). V was shortened by 3 bases and J by 0 bases, with 19 bases between the two germline ends. The CDR3 has 18 amino acids. The CDR3 nucleotides are TGTGCCAGCAGTTTGGGTCCCTATACCTTTCTTAGCACAGATACGCAGTATTTT. Its protein product is CASSLGPYTFLSTDTQYF.

The V gene is TRBV28, the J gene TRBJ2-3; maybe TRBD1 (6 bases). The CDR3 covers 15 residues. Germline V gene lookup returns CDR1 MDHEN and CDR2 SYDVKM. The germline V and J ends were trimmed by 6 bases and 4 bases, with 17 bases remaining between them. The CDR3 loop reads CASRGAGRAPDTQYF. The CDR3 DNA follows: TGTGCCAGCAGGGGGGCTGGACGGGCTCCAGATACGCAGTATTTT.

Regarding this clone: This may be a read error, as it is one base from a much larger clone. The rearrangement uses TRBV14 and TRBJ1-2; a possible D gene is TRBD1 (5 bases). The CDR3 is 12 residues long. The V gene lost 1 base and the J gene lost 5 bases, with 5 bases spanning the gap. Germline CDR1 SGHDN, CDR2 FVKESK. The CDR3 nucleotides are TGTGCCAGCAGCCAAGGGGGGTATGGCTACACCTTC. The encoded protein is CASSQGGYGYTF.

This clone showed up just once. The CDR3 DNA is TGTGCCACCAAAACACCTCGACCAGGGGGCGAGCAGTACTTC. Translating gives CATKTPRPGGEQYF. The chain employs TRBV11-2 and TRBJ2-7; the match to TRBD1 covers 7 bases. J was trimmed by 6 bases and V by 10 bases; bases with no gene match: 15. Germline V CDR1 and CDR2: SGHAT, FQNNGV. The CDR3 has 14 residues.

CDR3 DNA sequence: TGTGCCAGCAGCTTAATGTACGGCGTGGCCGGGGAGCTGTTTTTT. The encoded protein is CASSLMYGVAGELFF. The chain links TRBV11-3 to TRBJ2-2; D remains unclear. The CDR3 spans 15 residues. V was pared by 2 bases and J by 6 bases, with 13 bases between. CDR1 is SGHNT, CDR2 YENEEA, per germline.

The rearrangement joins TRBV6-5 to TRBJ2-5, with TRBD2 matching over 7 bases. The junction had 4 bases not matched to a gene; V was cut back by 2 bases and J by 4 bases. Germline V gives CDR1 MNHEY, CDR2 SVGAGI. CDR3 length: 14 amino acids. CDR3 region: CASSYGRGRETQYF. In DNA, the CDR3 is TGTGCCAGCAGTTACGGTCGCGGGAGAGAGACCCAGTACTTC.

Points on this clone: Given a far larger clone just one base away, this is likely a sequencing read error. The chain combines TRBV28 with TRBJ2-2; D may be TRBD2 (6 bases). Germline V CDR1 and CDR2: MDHEN, SYDVKM. The CDR3 consists of 17 residues. CDR3 DNA sequence: TGTGCCAGAAGTTACCCCACGGGGAGGATGAACACCGGGGAGCTGTTTTTT. Translated: CARSYPTGRMNTGELFF.

V and J are TRBV25-1 and TRBJ2-5; 9 bases fit TRBD1. The CDR3 is 16 residues long. Germline-derived CDR1 and CDR2 are MGHDK and SYGVNS. The junction had 6 bases not matched to a gene; V was cut back by 4 bases and J by 0 bases. The CDR3 region has the DNA TGTGCCAGCAGTGCCCCCGGGACAGGGAACCAAGAGACCCAGTACTTC. Its translation: CASSAPGTGNQETQYF.

The genes are TRBV10-3 and TRBJ1-1; D ambiguous. Germline V gene data show CDR1 as ENHRY and CDR2 as SYGVKD. The CDR3 has 13 residues. The V gene lost 6 bases and the J gene lost 1 base, with 9 bases spanning the gap. CDR3 nucleotides: TGTGCCATCAGCGTGACGGGGAACACTGAAGCTTTCTTT. It encodes CAISVTGNTEAFF.

This clone has only one observation. V is TRBV11-2 and J is TRBJ2-7; 12 bases are shared with TRBD2. Germline V gene data show CDR1 as SGHAT and CDR2 as FQNNGV. This CDR3 is 14 amino acids long. V was pared by 3 bases and J by 6 bases, with 3 bases of the junction left unmatched. The CDR3 coding sequence is TGTGCCAGCAGCTTTGGACTAGCGGGACTCGAGCAGTACTTC. This codes for CASSFGLAGLEQYF.